One and the same sample provided the 5 T cell receptor beta chains below, sequenced in a study of T cell clonotyping in hematopoietic cell transplantation. Clones were read by immunoSEQ multiplex PCR, and TCRdb kept only the in-frame ones, dropping some. The sample carries around 6,200 clones, about 83% recorded once. The sample in question was peripheral blood mononuclear cells, obtained 100 days after allogeneic stem cell transplant. The source of these receptors is a female patient aged 40-50 years who had an allogeneic stem cell transplant from a related donor, so the T cells may come from the graft donor. Some clones in this sample may be carry-over from other donors' samples.

The gene calls are TRBV5-6 and TRBJ2-1; weak D call: TRBD1 (5 bases). Germline assignment: CDR1 SGHDT and CDR2 YYEEEE. Trimming removed 1 base from V and 4 bases from J, with 12 bases in between. This CDR3 is 15 amino acids long. CDR3 residues: CASSLRRAIYNEQFF. The CDR3 nucleotides are TGTGCCAGCAGCTTGCGCAGGGCCATTTACAATGAGCAGTTCTTC.

V and J are TRBV6-1 and TRBJ2-4; TRBD2 matches at 7 bases. Trimming cost V 5 bases and J 3 bases; bases outside gene matches: 7. CDR1 is MNHNS and CDR2 is SASEGT in the germline V gene. The CDR3 length is 15 residues. CDR3 nucleotide sequence: TGTGCCAGCAGTTCCGGGGGGTCCGACAAAAACATTCAGTACTTC. Protein sequence: CASSSGGSDKNIQYF.

The J gene is TRBJ2-7, the V gene TRBV2; D gene unclear. Germline V lookup: CDR1 SNHLY, CDR2 FYNNEI. V shed 3 bases and J shed 0 bases, with 9 bases lying between them. This CDR3 spans 14 amino acids. CDR3 protein: CASSDNPASYEQYF. For the CDR3, the DNA is TGTGCCAGCAGTGACAACCCAGCCTCCTACGAGCAGTACTTC.

The gene calls are TRBV7-8 and TRBJ2-3; TRBD2 matches 8 bases. The CDR3 contains 15 residues. With V trimmed by 1 base and J by 5 bases, 5 bases remained unmatched. The germline V gene has CDR1 SGHVS and CDR2 FQNEAQ. The CDR3 sequence is CASSLDGRALDTQYF. The CDR3 region has the DNA TGTGCCAGCAGCTTAGACGGGAGGGCCTTAGATACGCAGTATTTT.

V gene TRBV11-3 combines with J gene TRBJ2-1; the D gene is possibly TRBD2 (6 bases). CDR1 is SGHNT and CDR2 is YENEEA in the germline V gene. The CDR3 has 13 amino acids. The V end was cut by 4 bases, the J end by 6 bases, with 10 bases between. DNA for the CDR3: TGTGCCAGCAGCTCGGGACTCTCCAATGAGCAGTTCTTC. Translation gives CASSSGLSNEQFF. Using reference TRBV11-3 and TRBJ2-1 for the parts outside the CDR3, the full variable domain is EAGVVQSPRYKIIEKKQPVAFWCNPISGHNTLYWYLQNLGQGPELLIRYENEEAVDDSQLPKDRFSAERLKGVDSTLKIQPAELGDSAVYLCASSSGLSNEQFFGPGTRLTVL.